These T cell receptor beta chains were read from a single sample in a study of identical twins. A single record per CDR3 protein comes from TCRdb applying MiXCR to the 5' RACE reads. This table holds around 500,000 distinct CDR3 sequences, about 14% found once. These data were also reused for a study on yellow fever vaccine responses in identical twins.

Specimen: CD4+ T cells sorted from blood. The receptor set was obtained from a woman between 18 and 30 years old in good health. The CDR3 runs from the conserved cysteine through the conserved F or W. Each record gives: V gene, CDR3 protein.

v_call: TRBV10-3
cdr3_aa: CAISESGTGGRNTQYF

v_call: TRBV9
cdr3_aa: CASSGILAGGRETQYF

v_call: TRBV6-1
cdr3_aa: CASRQRSSYNEQFF

v_call: TRBV11-1
cdr3_aa: CASSFSGTMNTEAFF

v_call: TRBV7-2
cdr3_aa: CASSLGGTAYEQYF

v_call: TRBV18
cdr3_aa: CASSPSVNTEAFF

v_call: TRBV20-1
cdr3_aa: CSATGQGADTQYF

v_call: TRBV28
cdr3_aa: CASSQDRELGTQYF

v_call: TRBV11-2
cdr3_aa: CASSFPLSGSYEQYF

v_call: TRBV4-1
cdr3_aa: CASSLGLAGTHNEQFF

v_call: TRBV29-1
cdr3_aa: CSVNSGGETQYF

v_call: TRBV12-3/TRBV12-4
cdr3_aa: CASTTRLAGGTDTQYF

v_call: TRBV7-2
cdr3_aa: CASSARLAGGLKEQYF

v_call: TRBV7-6
cdr3_aa: CASSLVRANEQFF

v_call: TRBV7-9
cdr3_aa: CASSFVLGSQYF

v_call: TRBV7-3
cdr3_aa: CASSLTRPDTQYF

v_call: TRBV9
cdr3_aa: CASSPMRGDTQYF

v_call: TRBV7-2
cdr3_aa: CASSSLREQYF

v_call: TRBV4-3
cdr3_aa: CASSQPRTSGGYEQFF

v_call: TRBV11-3
cdr3_aa: CASSLDGGTGGEQYF

v_call: TRBV12-3/TRBV12-4
cdr3_aa: CASSFSQTQYF

v_call: TRBV11-2
cdr3_aa: CASSFSREYEQFF

v_call: TRBV20-1
cdr3_aa: CSARSSGRAHEQFF

v_call: TRBV28
cdr3_aa: CASSSQHGGPTRREQFF

v_call: TRBV10-3
cdr3_aa: CAIGWTLSSYNEQFF